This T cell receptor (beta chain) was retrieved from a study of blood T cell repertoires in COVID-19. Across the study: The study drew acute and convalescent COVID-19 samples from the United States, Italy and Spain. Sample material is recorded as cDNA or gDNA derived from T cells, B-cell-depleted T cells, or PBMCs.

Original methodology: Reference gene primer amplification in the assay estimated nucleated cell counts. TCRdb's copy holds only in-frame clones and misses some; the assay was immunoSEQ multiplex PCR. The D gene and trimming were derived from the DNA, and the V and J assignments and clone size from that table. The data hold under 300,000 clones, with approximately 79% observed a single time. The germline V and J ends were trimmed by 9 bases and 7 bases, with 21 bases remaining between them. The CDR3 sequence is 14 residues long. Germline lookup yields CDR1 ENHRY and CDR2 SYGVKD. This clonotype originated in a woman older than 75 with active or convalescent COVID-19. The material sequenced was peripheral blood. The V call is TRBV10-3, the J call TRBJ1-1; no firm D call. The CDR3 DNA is TGTGCCATTAGCGAAACCCAGGAAATAAATGAAGCTTTCTTT. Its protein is CAISETQEINEAFF.